This TCR beta chain was captured in a study of blood T cell repertoires in COVID-19. Whole-study context: COVID-19 samples, acute and convalescent, were from the United States, Italy and Spain. PBMCs, B-cell-depleted T cells, or T cells were the source of the cDNA or gDNA that made up the material.

In the original workflow: Estimates of nucleated cell counts were drawn from the amplification of reference gene primers. Profiled with immunoSEQ multiplex PCR; TCRdb holds only in-frame clones, not every one. The V and J calls and clone size were taken over from that table, and D and trimming were inferred from the DNA. The sample consists of 150,000 to 200,000 clones, roughly 85% of them appearing once. Germline values: CDR1 SGDLS, CDR2 YYNGEE. This CDR3 is 17 amino acids long. V lost 3 bases, J lost 4 bases, and 13 bases stayed unmatched. The TCR originated in a man over 45 with active or convalescent COVID-19. The V call is TRBV9, the J call TRBJ2-3, with 8 positions matching TRBD2. Sequencing input: peripheral blood. The CDR3 bases are TGTGCCAGCAGCGCATTACCCCCCGGGGGGGGCGCAGATACGCAGTATTTT. The encoded protein is CASSALPPGGGADTQYF.